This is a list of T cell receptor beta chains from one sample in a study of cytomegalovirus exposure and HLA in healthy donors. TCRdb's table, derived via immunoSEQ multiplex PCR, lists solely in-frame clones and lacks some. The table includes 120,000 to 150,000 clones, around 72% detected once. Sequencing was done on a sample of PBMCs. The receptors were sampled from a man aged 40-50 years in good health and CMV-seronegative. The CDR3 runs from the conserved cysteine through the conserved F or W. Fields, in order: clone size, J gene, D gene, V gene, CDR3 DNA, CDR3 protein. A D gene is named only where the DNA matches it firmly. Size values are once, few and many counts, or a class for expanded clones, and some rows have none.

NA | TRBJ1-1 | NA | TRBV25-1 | TGTGCCAGCAGTGATCGCGTGTGGGGGCCTGAAGCTTTCTTT | CASSDRVWGPEAFF
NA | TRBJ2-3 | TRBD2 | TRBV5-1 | TGCGCCAGCAGTTCCTCCGGCGGGGGGGATACGCAGTATTTT | CASSSSGGGDTQYF
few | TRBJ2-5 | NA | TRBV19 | TGTGCCAGTAGCCTCCCGATTGTCCCCAGGACCCAGTACTTC | CASSLPIVPRTQYF
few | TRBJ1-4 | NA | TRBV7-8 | TGTGCCAGCAGCTTAGCAGCGGCCGGGGAAAAACTGTTTTTT | CASSLAAAGEKLFF
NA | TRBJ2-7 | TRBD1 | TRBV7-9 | TGTGCCAGCAGCCCGCCGGACAGGGACTACGAGCAGTACTTC | CASSPPDRDYEQYF
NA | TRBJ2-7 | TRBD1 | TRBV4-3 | TGCGCCAGCAGCCAAGAACTCGGGACAGCTTACGAGCAGTACTTC | CASSQELGTAYEQYF
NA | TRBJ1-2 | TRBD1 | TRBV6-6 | TGTGCCAGCAGTTACGAGGGGGCTGGGCGCTACACCTTC | CASSYEGAGRYTF
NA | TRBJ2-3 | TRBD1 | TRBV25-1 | TGTGCCAGCAGTGAAACAGGGGGTAGCACAGATACGCAGTATTTT | CASSETGGSTDTQYF
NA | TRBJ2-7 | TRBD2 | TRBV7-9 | TGTGCCGCCAAACGGGCGGGAGGACCCTACGAGCAGTACTTC | CAAKRAGGPYEQYF
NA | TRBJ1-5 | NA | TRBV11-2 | TGTGCCAGCAGCTTAGGGGTTGCGGGGGGCCAGCCCCAGCATTTT | CASSLGVAGGQPQHF
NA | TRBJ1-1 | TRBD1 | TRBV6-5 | TGTGCCAGCAGTGGGACAGGGGCGCGGGCTTTCTTT | CASSGTGARAFF
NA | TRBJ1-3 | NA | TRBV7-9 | TGTGCCAGCAGCACCGGCAGGGACTCTGGAAACACCATATATTTT | CASSTGRDSGNTIYF
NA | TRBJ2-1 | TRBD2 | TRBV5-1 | TGCGCCAGCAGCTTGGAGGCGGGGGGGCCTTGGAATGAGCAGTTCTTC | CASSLEAGGPWNEQFF
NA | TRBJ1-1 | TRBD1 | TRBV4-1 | TGCGCCAGCAGCCAACCTATCAAGGGGACAGGGGATGCGCGAGCTTTCTTT | CASSQPIKGTGDARAFF
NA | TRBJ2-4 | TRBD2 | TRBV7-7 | TGTGCCAGCAGCCCGCAACCGGGACTAGCCAGAAACATTCAGTACTTC | CASSPQPGLARNIQYF
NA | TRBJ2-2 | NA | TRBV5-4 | TGTGCCAGCAGCTTGGCCCGGGGTGGTCTCGCCGGGGAGCTGTTTTTT | CASSLARGGLAGELFF
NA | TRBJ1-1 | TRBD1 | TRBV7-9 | TGTTCCAGCGGATCAGACAGGGCCACTGAAGCTTTCTTT | CSSGSDRATEAFF
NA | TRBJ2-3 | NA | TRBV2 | TGTGCCGCAGGGTTTTATACAGATACGCAGTATTTT | CAAGFYTDTQYF
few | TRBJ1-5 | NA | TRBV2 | TGTGCCAGCAGTGAAAGTCAGGTGACGCAGCCCCAGCATTTT | CASSESQVTQPQHF
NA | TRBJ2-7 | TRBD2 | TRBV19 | TGTGCCAGTAGTATAGGAATGGGACTAGCGGGAGCCTACGAGCAGTACTTC | CASSIGMGLAGAYEQYF
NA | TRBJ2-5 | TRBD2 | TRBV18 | TGTGCCAGCTCACCATTGGGACTAGATGAGGAGACCCAGTACTTC | CASSPLGLDEETQYF
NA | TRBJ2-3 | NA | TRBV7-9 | TGTGCCAGCAGCCCGCCGGTGAGGCTCACAGATACGCAGTATTTT | CASSPPVRLTDTQYF
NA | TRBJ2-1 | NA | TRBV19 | TGTGCCAGTAGTTTCCTCCTCGAGGGCATAGACAATGAGCAGTTCTTC | CASSFLLEGIDNEQFF
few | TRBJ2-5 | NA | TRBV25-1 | TGTGCCAGCTGCCCCGGAGGGCCCGAGACCCAGTACTTC | CASCPGGPETQYF
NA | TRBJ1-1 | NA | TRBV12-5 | TGTGCTAGTGCCATGGGCCCCAACACTGAAGCTTTCTTT | CASAMGPNTEAFF
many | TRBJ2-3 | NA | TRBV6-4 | TGTGCCAGCAGTGAGGGCCAGGGTGAGGATACGCAGTATTTT | CASSEGQGEDTQYF
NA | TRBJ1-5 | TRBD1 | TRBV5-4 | TGTGCCAGCAGCCCCGGACAGGGCCGACACCAGCCCCAGCATTTT | CASSPGQGRHQPQHF
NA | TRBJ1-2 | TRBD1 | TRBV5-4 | TGTGCCAGCAGCTTGTTCGGGACAGGGGGCCTCTATGGCTACACCTTC | CASSLFGTGGLYGYTF
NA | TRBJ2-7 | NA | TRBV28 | TGTGCCAGCAGGGAGATTGGGTTCAGCTACGAGCAGTACTTC | CASREIGFSYEQYF
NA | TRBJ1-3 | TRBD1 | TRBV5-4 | TGTGCCAGCACCGTTACAGGGGGCGCGGAAGGAAACACCATATATTTT | CASTVTGGAEGNTIYF
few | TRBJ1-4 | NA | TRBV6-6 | TGTGCCAGCAGTTCACAGGGAGGGAGGTACGAAAAACTGTTTTTT | CASSSQGGRYEKLFF
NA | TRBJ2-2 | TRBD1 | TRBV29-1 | TGCAGCGTTGTGCCAGGGGGCACCGGGGAGCTGTTTTTT | CSVVPGGTGELFF
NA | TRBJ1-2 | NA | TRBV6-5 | TGTGCCAGCAGTTACTCTATGACAGGCTATGGCTACACCTTC | CASSYSMTGYGYTF
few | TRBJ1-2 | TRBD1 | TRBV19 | TGTGCCAGTAGTATGGGACAGGGGACCGATCATGGCTACACCTTC | CASSMGQGTDHGYTF
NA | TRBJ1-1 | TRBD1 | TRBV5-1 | TGCGCCAGCAGCATCACAGGGGTCGGAAACACTGAAGCTTTCTTT | CASSITGVGNTEAFF
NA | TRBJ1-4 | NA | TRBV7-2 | TGTGCCAGCAGCTTAAACCCCAGGCCTAATGAAAAACTGTTTTTT | CASSLNPRPNEKLFF
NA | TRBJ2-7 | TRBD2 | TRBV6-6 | TGTGCCAGCAGTTACCCCCTAGCGGGGATGTTCGAGCAGTACTTC | CASSYPLAGMFEQYF
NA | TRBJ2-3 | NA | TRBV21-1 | TGTGCCAGCACCTTGACCCGAGCGGGAGCCCAGACAGATACGCAGTATTTT | CASTLTRAGAQTDTQYF
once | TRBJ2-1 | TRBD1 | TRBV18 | TGTGCCAGCTCACCCGCTCGGGACAGGGGGCTAGGGGATGAGCAGTTCTTC | CASSPARDRGLGDEQFF
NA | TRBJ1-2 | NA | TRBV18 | TGTGCCAGCTCACCACCGACCAGGGCCTATGGCTACACCTTC | CASSPPTRAYGYTF
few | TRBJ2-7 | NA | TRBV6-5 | TGTGCCAGCAGTCGCCGCGGCAGGGCGTCCTACGAGCAGTACTTC | CASSRRGRASYEQYF
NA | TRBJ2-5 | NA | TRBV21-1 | TGTGCCAGCAGCTCCCCGACGGGGTCTGGAAGCGGGACTGTACAAGAGACCCAGTACTTC | CASSSPTGSGSGTVQETQYF
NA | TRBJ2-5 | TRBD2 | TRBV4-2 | TGTGCCAGCAGCCATTCCGGGACTAGCGGGGGGGTTGAGACCCAGTACTTC | CASSHSGTSGGVETQYF
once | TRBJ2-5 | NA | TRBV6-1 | TGTGCCAGCAGTTGGACACAAGAGACCCAGTACTTC | CASSWTQETQYF
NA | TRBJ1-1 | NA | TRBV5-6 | TGTGCCAGCAGCTTGATCGGTGGGCGGACTATGAACACTGAAGCTTTCTTT | CASSLIGGRTMNTEAFF
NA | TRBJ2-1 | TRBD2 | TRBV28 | TGTGCCAGCAGCCCACCCGGGACTAACAATGAGCAGTTCTTC | CASSPPGTNNEQFF
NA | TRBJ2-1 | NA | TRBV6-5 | TGTACAGCGGGTAGCGGTAGCTCCTACAATGAGCAGTTCTTC | CTAGSGSSYNEQFF
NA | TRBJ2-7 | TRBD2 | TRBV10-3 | TGTGCCATCAGTGAGAGCGGGAGGATTCCCTACGAGCAGTACTTC | CAISESGRIPYEQYF
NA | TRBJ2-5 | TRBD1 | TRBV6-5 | TGTGCCAGCACCCGGACAGGGGGAGAGACCCAGTACTTC | CASTRTGGETQYF
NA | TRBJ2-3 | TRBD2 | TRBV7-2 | TGTGCCAGCAGCTTAACTGGGACTAGCGGCCCCCGGCGGACAGATACGCAGTATTTT | CASSLTGTSGPRRTDTQYF
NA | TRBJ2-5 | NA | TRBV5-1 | TGCGCCAGCAGCTTGGCGGCAGCGGAACAAGAGACCCAGTACTTC | CASSLAAAEQETQYF
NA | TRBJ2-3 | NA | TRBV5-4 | TGTGCCAGCAGCCCACAACCGACGCCAGGAACAGATACGCAGTATTTT | CASSPQPTPGTDTQYF
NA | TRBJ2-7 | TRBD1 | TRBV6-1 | TGTGCCAGCAGTGAAGCGACAGGGGGCTTCAACTCCTACGAGCAGTACTTC | CASSEATGGFNSYEQYF
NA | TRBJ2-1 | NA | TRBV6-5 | TGTGCCAGCAGTTACTCTCCCGGTGCGGGGCGGGATGAGCAGTTCTTC | CASSYSPGAGRDEQFF
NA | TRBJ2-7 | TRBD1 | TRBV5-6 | TGTGCCAGCAGCTCGCGAAGACAGGGATCCTACGAGCAGTACTTC | CASSSRRQGSYEQYF
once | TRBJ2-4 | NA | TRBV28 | TGTGCCAGCAGTTGGGCAGGGAGGAGGAACATTCAGTACTTC | CASSWAGRRNIQYF
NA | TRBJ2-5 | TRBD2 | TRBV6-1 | TGTGCCAGCAGTTCTCTGACTAGCGGGGGGGAGACCCAGTACTTC | CASSSLTSGGETQYF